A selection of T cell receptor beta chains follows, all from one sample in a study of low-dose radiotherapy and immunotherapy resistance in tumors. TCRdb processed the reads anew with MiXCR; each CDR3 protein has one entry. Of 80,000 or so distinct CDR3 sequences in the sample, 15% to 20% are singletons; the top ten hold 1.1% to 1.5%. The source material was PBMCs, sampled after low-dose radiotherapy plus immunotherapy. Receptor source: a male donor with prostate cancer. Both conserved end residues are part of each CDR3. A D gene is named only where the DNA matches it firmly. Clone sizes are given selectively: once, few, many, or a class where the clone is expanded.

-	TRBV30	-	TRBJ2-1	TGTGCCTGGAGTGTAAAATATGAGCAGTTCTTC	CAWSVKYEQFF
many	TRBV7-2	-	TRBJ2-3	TGTGCCAGCAGCTTAGGGCGGTCAGATACGCAGTATTTT	CASSLGRSDTQYF
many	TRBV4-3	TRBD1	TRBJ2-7	TGCGCCAGCAGCCGCCTACAGGGGTACGAGCAGTACTTC	CASSRLQGYEQYF
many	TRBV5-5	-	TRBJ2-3	TGTGCCAGCAGCTTTTTAGTCACGGCCATAGATACGCAGTATTTT	CASSFLVTAIDTQYF
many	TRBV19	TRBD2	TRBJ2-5	TGTGCCACCGGATCGCCGGGGGGAGAGACCCAGTACTTC	CATGSPGGETQYF
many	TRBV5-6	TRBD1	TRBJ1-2	TGTGCCAGCAGCCGAGGACAGGAAGAGCATGGCTACACCTTC	CASSRGQEEHGYTF
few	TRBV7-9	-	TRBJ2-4	TGTGCCAGCAGTCCAGAGGCTGGGATAGCCAAAAACATTCAGTACTTC	CASSPEAGIAKNIQYF
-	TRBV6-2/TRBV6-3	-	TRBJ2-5	TGTGCCAGCAGTCCGACCTTCCAAGAGACCCAGTACTTC	CASSPTFQETQYF
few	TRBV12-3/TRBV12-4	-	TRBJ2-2	TGTGCCAGCAGCACTCGACAGGCGACCGGGGAGCTGTTTTTT	CASSTRQATGELFF
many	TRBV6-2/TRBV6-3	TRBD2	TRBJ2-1	TGTGCCAGCAGTAAACGGGAACTAGCGGGAGGGCTGGATGAGCAGTTCTTC	CASSKRELAGGLDEQFF
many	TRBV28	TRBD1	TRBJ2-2	TGTGCCAGCAGAACCGGGACAGGGGCCACCGGGGAGCTGTTTTTT	CASRTGTGATGELFF
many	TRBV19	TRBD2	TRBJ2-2	TGTGCCACACACGTGGGACTAGTACGCACCGGGGAGCTGTTTTTT	CATHVGLVRTGELFF
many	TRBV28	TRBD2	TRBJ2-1	TGTGCCAGCAGTTTAAGGTCCCTCGGGACTAGCGGGAGGGCCACCGAGCAGTTCTTC	CASSLRSLGTSGRATEQFF
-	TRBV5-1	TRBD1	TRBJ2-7	TGCGCCAGCAGCGAACGGGACAGGGATACCTACGAGCAGTACTTC	CASSERDRDTYEQYF
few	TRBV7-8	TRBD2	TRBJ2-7	TGTGCCAGCAGTCCCGGACTAGTCACGGGCGAGCAGTACTTC	CASSPGLVTGEQYF